These 6 T cell receptor beta chains share one sample of origin, sequenced in a study of technical replicates of blood from several donors. Generated by immunoSEQ multiplex PCR, the TCRdb table keeps only in-frame clones and is missing some. Counted here are tens of thousands of clones, over 75% occurring once; the ten biggest clones make up 4.6%. The sample comprised PBMCs. Source of these receptors: a human donor in good health. Some clones in this sample may be carry-over from other donors' samples.

The chain has TRBV7-6 and TRBJ2-2; D uncertain. Trimming took 4 bases from V and 0 from J, leaving 9 bases between them. The V gene's germline CDR1 is SGHVS and CDR2 FNYEAQ. This CDR3 is 15 amino acids long. Here the CDR3 reads CASSSEASNTGELFF. The CDR3 DNA follows: TGTGCCAGCAGCTCCGAGGCTTCGAACACCGGGGAGCTGTTTTTT.

This rearrangement joins TRBV18 to TRBJ1-5; weak D call: TRBD1 (6 bases). CDR3 length: 15 residues. The germline V and J ends were trimmed by 3 bases and 6 bases, with 15 bases remaining between them. Germline V gene lookup returns CDR1 KGHSH and CDR2 LQKENI. CDR3 amino acids: CASSPEGGRIQPQHF. CDR3 DNA: TGTGCCAGCTCACCTGAGGGGGGGCGCATTCAGCCCCAGCATTTT.

The chain couples TRBV7-3 to TRBJ2-2, with 7 bases matching TRBD2. From germline, CDR1 is SGHTA and CDR2 FQGTGA. The ends lost 5 bases at V and 6 bases at J; junction bases unmatched: 6. This CDR3 spans 14 amino acids. The CDR3 bases are TGTGCCAGCAGCAGCCGGGACTACCCCGGGGAGCTGTTTTTT. Its protein product is CASSSRDYPGELFF.

Only a few counts were recorded for this clone. V usage is TRBV4-3 and J usage is TRBJ1-2; TRBD1 matches at 7 bases. Trimming removed 0 bases from V and 8 bases from J; junction bases left unmatched: 27. The CDR3 loop spans 21 amino acids. Germline-derived CDR1 and CDR2 are LGHNA and YSLEER. The CDR3 DNA sequence: TGCGCCAGCAGCCAAGATCGGTCCCCGGAGATTGGACAGGCCCTGGCGTGGGGCTACACCTTC. Translating gives CASSQDRSPEIGQALAWGYTF.

Points on this clone: Different DNA sequences within this sample yield the same CDR3. The chain links TRBV5-1 to TRBJ2-5; 14 bases are a match to TRBD2. CDR1 and CDR2 (germline): SGHRS, YFSETQ. Trimming removed 0 bases from V and 2 bases from J; junction bases left unmatched: 0. The CDR3 runs to 16 residues. In DNA form, the CDR3 reads TGCGCCAGCAGCTTGGGACTAGCGGGGGGGCAAGAGACCCAGTACTTC. As protein: CASSLGLAGGQETQYF.

This clone was recorded once. The chain couples TRBV29-1 to TRBJ1-2, with 7 bases fitting TRBD1. V lost 6 bases to trimming and J lost 3 bases; unmatched junction nucleotides: 10. The CDR3 loop spans 14 amino acids. Germline assignment: CDR1 SQVTM and CDR2 ANQGSEA. CDR3 DNA sequence: TGCAGCGTAGCGTACAGGGGTCGCGACTATGGCTACACCTTC. It yields the protein CSVAYRGRDYGYTF.